This TCR beta chain stems from a study of T cell responses to AZD1222 COVID-19 vaccine. This CDR3 comprises 17 residues. V lost 1 base to trimming and J lost 0 bases, with 13 bases between them. CDR1 and CDR2 (germline): KGHSH, LQKENI. Data came from immunoSEQ multiplex PCR; TCRdb stores just in-frame clones and leaves some out. The table has some 58,000 clones, 75% to 90% seen once. General study findings and limits: Vaccine-related CD4 TCRs covered spike, predominating at 160-218 and 743-854.

Comment on this clone: Its matching antigen is unknown.

The receptor was derived from an adult in good health. Sequenced here: peripheral blood, sampled on day 0 of AZD1222 vaccination. J is TRBJ1-3 and V is TRBV18; D is unresolved. CDR3 sequence reads: CASSPLSRRGSGNTIYF. The CDR3 DNA reads TGTGCCAGCTCACCACTGAGCCGCCGTGGCTCTGGAAACACCATATATTTT.